This is a list of T cell receptor beta chains from one sample in a study of shared clonotypes between healthy human individuals. Profiling relied on immunoSEQ multiplex PCR, and the TCRdb table lists in-frame clones only, not all of them. This repertoire shows millions of clones, around 96% found once; its top ten account for around 1.1%. Input material: naive CD8+ T cells sorted from blood. The source is a man between 18 and 35 years old in good health. The CDR3 runs from the conserved cysteine through the conserved F or W. D genes are given only for firm matches. Clone sizes are given selectively: once, few, many, or a class where the clone is expanded.

d_call	v_call	j_call	clone_size	cdr3_aa	cdr3_nt
TRBD1	TRBV27	TRBJ1-1	.	CASSLMGTGMPEAFF	TGTGCCAGCAGTTTAATGGGGACAGGGATGCCTGAAGCTTTCTTT
.	TRBV6-1	TRBJ1-2	once	CASSEAPEGVSYGYTF	TGTGCCAGCAGTGAAGCGCCGGAGGGCGTTAGCTATGGCTACACCTTC
TRBD1	TRBV7-9	TRBJ2-5	.	CASSLDGRQGGQETQYF	TGTGCCAGCAGCCTAGACGGGAGACAGGGGGGCCAAGAGACCCAGTACTTC
TRBD1	TRBV18	TRBJ1-3	.	CASSPPTGALFVF	TGTGCCAGCTCACCACCCACAGGGGCTCTTTTCGTATTT
.	TRBV5-6	TRBJ2-3	.	CASSPSPGAGDTQYF	TGTGCCAGCAGCCCCTCCCCAGGGGCGGGCGATACGCAGTATTTT
.	TRBV27	TRBJ1-1	.	CASSYLGGRTEAFF	TGTGCCAGCAGTTATTTGGGAGGGCGGACTGAAGCTTTCTTT
.	TRBV28	TRBJ2-7	.	CASSLAMWSGEQYF	TGTGCCAGCAGTTTGGCAATGTGGAGTGGCGAGCAGTACTTC
TRBD2	TRBV15	TRBJ2-5	.	CATSRELALGETQYF	TGTGCCACCAGCAGAGAACTAGCGCTGGGGGAGACCCAGTACTTC
.	TRBV5-6	TRBJ1-4	.	CASSPPRGGFEKLFF	TGTGCCAGCAGCCCGCCCCGAGGGGGTTTTGAAAAACTGTTTTTT
.	TRBV2	TRBJ1-1	.	CASRRGNTEAFF	TGTGCCAGCAGGCGGGGGAACACTGAAGCTTTCTTT
.	TRBV27	TRBJ2-7	.	CASSSDYEQYF	TGTGCCAGCAGTTCCGACTACGAGCAGTACTTC
.	TRBV5-8	TRBJ2-3	.	CASSLERGTDTQYF	TGTGCCAGCAGCTTGGAAAGGGGCACAGATACGCAGTATTTT
.	TRBV6-5	TRBJ1-1	.	CASSYAGTIAFF	TGTGCCAGCAGTTACGCCGGGACAATAGCTTTCTTT
.	TRBV5-6	TRBJ2-4	.	CASSRDTAKNIQYF	TGTGCCAGCAGCCGCGACACGGCCAAAAACATTCAGTACTTC
TRBD2	TRBV4-1	TRBJ2-7	.	CASSPAAGAYEQYF	TGCGCCAGCAGCCCTGCGGCGGGGGCCTACGAGCAGTACTTC
TRBD1	TRBV27	TRBJ2-1	.	CASSHDRGPYNEQFF	TGTGCCAGCAGTCACGACAGGGGGCCCTACAATGAGCAGTTCTTC
.	TRBV6-5	TRBJ1-4	.	CASSYAGEKLFF	TGTGCCAGCAGTTATGCGGGTGAAAAACTGTTTTTT
.	TRBV19	TRBJ1-2	.	CASLPGHLGHYGYTF	TGTGCCAGCCTACCCGGGCACTTGGGCCACTATGGCTACACCTTC
.	TRBV11-1	TRBJ2-7	.	CASSLGATYEQYF	TGTGCCAGCAGCTTAGGAGCAACCTACGAGCAGTACTTC
.	TRBV11-2	TRBJ2-5	.	CASSYDAGQETQYF	TGTGCCAGCAGCTACGACGCGGGGCAAGAGACCCAGTACTTC
TRBD1	TRBV27	TRBJ1-6	.	CASSPGQGSASPLHF	TGTGCCAGCAGTCCAGGACAGGGCTCCGCTTCACCCCTCCACTTT
.	TRBV5-6	TRBJ1-1	.	CASSLQGGTEAFF	TGTGCCAGCAGCTTGCAGGGAGGCACTGAAGCTTTCTTT
TRBD1	TRBV2	TRBJ2-7	.	CASSEIQGATYEQYF	TGTGCCAGCAGTGAGATACAGGGGGCCACCTACGAGCAGTACTTC
.	TRBV10-1	TRBJ1-2	.	CASSDGAMGYTF	TGCGCCAGCAGTGATGGGGCTATGGGCTACACCTTC
TRBD2	TRBV27	TRBJ2-2	once	CASSEGLAAYTGELFF	TGTGCCAGCAGTGAGGGACTAGCGGCCTACACCGGGGAGCTGTTTTTT